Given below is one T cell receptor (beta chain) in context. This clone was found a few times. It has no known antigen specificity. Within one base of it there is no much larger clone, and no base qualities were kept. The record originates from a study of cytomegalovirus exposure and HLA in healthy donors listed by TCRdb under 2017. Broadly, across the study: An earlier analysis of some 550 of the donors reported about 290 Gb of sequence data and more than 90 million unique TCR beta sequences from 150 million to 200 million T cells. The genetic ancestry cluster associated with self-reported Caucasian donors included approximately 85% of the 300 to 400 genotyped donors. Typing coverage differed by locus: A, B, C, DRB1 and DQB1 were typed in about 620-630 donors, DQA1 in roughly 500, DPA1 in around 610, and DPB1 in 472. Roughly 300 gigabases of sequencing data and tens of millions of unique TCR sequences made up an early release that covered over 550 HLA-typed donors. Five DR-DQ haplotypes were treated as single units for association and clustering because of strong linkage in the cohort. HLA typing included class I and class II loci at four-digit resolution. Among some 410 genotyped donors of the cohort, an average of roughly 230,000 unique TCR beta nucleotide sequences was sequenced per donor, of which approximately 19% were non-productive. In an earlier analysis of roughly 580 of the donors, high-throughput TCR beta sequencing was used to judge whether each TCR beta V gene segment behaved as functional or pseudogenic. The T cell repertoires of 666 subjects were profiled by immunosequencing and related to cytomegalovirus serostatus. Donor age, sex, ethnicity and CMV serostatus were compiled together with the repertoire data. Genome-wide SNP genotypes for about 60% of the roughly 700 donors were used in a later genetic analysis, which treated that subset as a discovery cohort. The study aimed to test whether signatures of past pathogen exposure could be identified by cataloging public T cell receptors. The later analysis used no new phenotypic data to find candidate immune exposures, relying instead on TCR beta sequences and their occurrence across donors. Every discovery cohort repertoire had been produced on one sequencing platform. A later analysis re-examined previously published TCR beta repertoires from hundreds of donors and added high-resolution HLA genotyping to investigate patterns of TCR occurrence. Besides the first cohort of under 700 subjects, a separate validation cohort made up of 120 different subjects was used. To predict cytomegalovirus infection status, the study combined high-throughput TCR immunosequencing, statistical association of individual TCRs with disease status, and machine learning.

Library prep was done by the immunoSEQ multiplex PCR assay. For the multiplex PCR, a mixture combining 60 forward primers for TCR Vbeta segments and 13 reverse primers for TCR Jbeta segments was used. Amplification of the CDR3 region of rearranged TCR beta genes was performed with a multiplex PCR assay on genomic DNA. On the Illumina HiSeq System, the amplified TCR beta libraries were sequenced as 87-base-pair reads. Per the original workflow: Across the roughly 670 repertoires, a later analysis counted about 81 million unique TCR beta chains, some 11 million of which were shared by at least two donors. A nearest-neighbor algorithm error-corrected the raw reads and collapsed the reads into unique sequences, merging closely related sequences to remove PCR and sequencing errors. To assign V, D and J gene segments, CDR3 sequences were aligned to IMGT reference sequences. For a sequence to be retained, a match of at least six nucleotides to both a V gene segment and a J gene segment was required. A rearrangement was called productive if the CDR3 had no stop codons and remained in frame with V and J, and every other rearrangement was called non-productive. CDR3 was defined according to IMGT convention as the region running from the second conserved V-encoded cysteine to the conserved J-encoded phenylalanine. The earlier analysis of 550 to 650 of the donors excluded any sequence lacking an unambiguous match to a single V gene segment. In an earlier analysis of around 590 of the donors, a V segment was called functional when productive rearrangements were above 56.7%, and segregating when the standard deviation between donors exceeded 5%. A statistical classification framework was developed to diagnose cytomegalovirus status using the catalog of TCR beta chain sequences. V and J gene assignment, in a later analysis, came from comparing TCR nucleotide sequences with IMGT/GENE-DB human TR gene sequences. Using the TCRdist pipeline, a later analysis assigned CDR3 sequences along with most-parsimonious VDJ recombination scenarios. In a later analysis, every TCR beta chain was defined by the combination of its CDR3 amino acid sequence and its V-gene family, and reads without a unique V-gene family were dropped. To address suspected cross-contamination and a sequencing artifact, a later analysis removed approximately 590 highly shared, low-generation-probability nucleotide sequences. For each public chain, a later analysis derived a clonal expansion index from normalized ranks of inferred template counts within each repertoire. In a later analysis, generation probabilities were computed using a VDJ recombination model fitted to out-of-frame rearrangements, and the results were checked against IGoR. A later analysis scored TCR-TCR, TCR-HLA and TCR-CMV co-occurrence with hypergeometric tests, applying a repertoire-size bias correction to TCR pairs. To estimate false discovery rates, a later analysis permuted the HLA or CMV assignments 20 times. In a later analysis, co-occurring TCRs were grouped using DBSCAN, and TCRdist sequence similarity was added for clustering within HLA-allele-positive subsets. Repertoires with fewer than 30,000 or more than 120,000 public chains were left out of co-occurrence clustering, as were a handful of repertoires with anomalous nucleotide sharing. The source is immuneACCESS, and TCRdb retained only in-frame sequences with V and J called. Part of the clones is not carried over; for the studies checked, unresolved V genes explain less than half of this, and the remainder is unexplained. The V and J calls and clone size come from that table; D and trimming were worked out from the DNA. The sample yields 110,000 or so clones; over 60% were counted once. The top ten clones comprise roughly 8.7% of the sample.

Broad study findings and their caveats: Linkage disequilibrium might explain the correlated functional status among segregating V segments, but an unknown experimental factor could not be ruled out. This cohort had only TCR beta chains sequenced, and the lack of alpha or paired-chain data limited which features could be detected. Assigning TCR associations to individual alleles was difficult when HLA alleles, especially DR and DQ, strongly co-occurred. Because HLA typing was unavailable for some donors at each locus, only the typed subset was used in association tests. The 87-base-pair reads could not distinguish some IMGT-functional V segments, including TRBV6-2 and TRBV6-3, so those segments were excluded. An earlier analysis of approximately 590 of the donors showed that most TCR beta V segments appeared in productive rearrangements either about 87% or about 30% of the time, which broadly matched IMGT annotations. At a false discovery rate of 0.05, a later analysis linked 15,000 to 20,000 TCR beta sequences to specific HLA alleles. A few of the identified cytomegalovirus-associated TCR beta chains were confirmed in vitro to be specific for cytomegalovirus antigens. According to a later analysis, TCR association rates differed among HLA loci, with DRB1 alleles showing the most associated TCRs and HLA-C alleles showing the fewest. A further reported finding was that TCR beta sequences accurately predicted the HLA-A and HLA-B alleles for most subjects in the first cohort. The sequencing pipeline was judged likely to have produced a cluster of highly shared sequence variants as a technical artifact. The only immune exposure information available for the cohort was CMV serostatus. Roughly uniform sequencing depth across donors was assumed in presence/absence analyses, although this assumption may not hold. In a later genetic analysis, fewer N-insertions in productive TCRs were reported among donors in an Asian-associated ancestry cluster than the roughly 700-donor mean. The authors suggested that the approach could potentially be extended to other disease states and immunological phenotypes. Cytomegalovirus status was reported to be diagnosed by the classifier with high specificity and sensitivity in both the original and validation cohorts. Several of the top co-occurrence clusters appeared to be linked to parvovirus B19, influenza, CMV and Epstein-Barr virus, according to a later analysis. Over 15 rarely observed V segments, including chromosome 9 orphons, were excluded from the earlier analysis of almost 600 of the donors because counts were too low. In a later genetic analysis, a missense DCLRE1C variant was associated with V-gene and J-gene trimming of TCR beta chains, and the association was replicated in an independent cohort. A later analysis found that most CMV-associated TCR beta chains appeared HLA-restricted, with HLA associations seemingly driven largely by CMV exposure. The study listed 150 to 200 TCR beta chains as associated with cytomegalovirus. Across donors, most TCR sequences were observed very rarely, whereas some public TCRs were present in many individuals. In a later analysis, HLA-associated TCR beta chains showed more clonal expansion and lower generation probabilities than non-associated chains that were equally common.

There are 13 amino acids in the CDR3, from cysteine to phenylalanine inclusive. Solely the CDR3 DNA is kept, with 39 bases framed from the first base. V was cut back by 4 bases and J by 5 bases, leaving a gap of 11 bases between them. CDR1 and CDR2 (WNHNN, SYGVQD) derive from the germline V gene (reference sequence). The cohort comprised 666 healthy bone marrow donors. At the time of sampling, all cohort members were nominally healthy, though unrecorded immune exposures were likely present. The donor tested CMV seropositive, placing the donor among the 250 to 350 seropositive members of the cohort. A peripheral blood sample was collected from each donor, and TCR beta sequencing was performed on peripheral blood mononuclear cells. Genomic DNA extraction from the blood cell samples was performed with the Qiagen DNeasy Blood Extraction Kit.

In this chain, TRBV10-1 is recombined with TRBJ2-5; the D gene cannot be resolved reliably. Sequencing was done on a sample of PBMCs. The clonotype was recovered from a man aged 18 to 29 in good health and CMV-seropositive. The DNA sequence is TGCGCCAGCAGTGGTCGGCTCGGGGAGACCCAGTACTTC. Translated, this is CASSGRLGETQYF.